The clone carrying this T cell receptor (beta chain) was seen just once. These data come from a study of T cell changes during pregnancy in multiple sclerosis. The CDR3 has 14 residues. CDR1 SNHLY and CDR2 FYNNEI come from the germline V gene. The junction had 6 bases not matched to a gene; V was cut back by 8 bases and J by 5 bases. Some clones are missing from TCRdb's copy, which holds only in-frame ones; the method was immunoSEQ multiplex PCR. The sample holds 20,000 to 25,000 clones, more than 85% seen once. The clonotype comes from a female donor with multiple sclerosis, enrolled in a pregnancy study. The material was CD4+ T cells from peripheral blood mononuclear cells, obtained in the third trimester of pregnancy. The chain combines TRBV2 with TRBJ2-1; 10 nucleotides line up with TRBD1. CDR3 region: CASGGTGAHNEQFF. The CDR3, as DNA: TGTGCCAGCGGAGGGACAGGGGCCCACAATGAGCAGTTCTTC.